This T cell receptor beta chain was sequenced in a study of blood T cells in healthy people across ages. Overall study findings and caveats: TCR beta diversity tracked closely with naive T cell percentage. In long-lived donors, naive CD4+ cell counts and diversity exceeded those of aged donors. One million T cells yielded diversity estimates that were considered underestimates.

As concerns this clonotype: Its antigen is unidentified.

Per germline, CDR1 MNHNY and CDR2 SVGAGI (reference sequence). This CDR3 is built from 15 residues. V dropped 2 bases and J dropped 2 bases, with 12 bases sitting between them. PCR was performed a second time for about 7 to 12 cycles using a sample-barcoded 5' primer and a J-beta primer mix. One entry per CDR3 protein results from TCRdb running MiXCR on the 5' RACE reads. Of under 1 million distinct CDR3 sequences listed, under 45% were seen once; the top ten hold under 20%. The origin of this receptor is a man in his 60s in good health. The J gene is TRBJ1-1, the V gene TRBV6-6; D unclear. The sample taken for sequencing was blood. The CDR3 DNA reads TGTGCCAGCAGTTACGAGATGGGCTTTAACACTGAAGCTTTCTTT. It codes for CASSYEMGFNTEAFF.